This entry concerns a single TCR beta chain. The length of the CDR3 is 15 residues. V dropped 1 base and J dropped 6; count of bases not matched to a gene: 5. Germline CDR1 MGHRA, CDR2 YSYEKL. Per the original data handling: The authors estimated nucleated cell counts from reference gene primer amplification. Using immunoSEQ multiplex PCR, the repertoire was profiled, and TCRdb retains in-frame clones only, with some absent. V and J calls and clone size follow that table, whereas D and trimming were derived from the DNA. The sample shows approximately 470,000 clones, roughly 88% of them seen only once. These data are taken from a study of blood T cell repertoires in COVID-19. Turning to the study itself: COVID-19 samples collected from the United States, Italy and Spain covered acute and convalescent phases. T cells, B-cell-depleted T cells, or PBMCs supplied cDNA or gDNA.

The V and J genes are TRBV4-1 and TRBJ1-5, with 8 bases fitting TRBD1. This TCR was recovered from a human donor in a cohort sampled during active COVID-19. Material for sequencing was peripheral blood. Written as DNA, the CDR3 is TGCGCCAGCAGCCAAGGCCCAGGGGGCCGTCAGCCCCAGCATTTT. Protein product: CASSQGPGGRQPQHF.